The source of this T cell receptor (beta chain) is a study of T-cell memory formation after mild COVID-19. Study-wide results and limits: Pre-infection memory contained some responding clones, which suggested that cross-reactive memory had joined.

The CDR3 loop spans 17 amino acids. V lost 3 bases, J lost 3 bases, and 9 bases stayed unmatched. Germline V gene lookup returns CDR1 MGHRA and CDR2 YSYEKL. TCRdb reprocessed the 5' RACE reads via MiXCR and lists one record per CDR3 protein. The repertoire holds 300,000 to 400,000 distinct CDR3 sequences, with roughly an eighth as singletons. On this clonotype: Its matching antigen is unknown.

The specimen sequenced was PBMCs or a T cell subset sorted from them (not recorded which). V is TRBV4-1 and J is TRBJ1-5; 9 bases fit TRBD1. The source is a man between 18 and 35 years old who had mild COVID-19 (a few samples of this study predate the infection). Cell type and time point are not known. CDR3 region: CASSHTRDRDLNQPQHF. As DNA, the CDR3 is TGCGCCAGCAGCCATACCCGGGACAGGGACCTCAATCAGCCCCAGCATTTT.